This passage covers 6 T cell receptor beta chains from one sample sequenced in a study of molecular identifiers for immune sequencing clone quantification. TCRdb recomputed calls from the PCR reads with MiXCR, one row per CDR3 protein. The data hold a few hundred thousand distinct CDR3 sequences, with less than 30% observed a single time. The sequenced material came from naive CD8+ T cells from blood, with Jurkat cell RNA spiked in. This sample's subset: FACS-sorted CD8+CD4-CCR7+CD45RA+ naive T cells. These receptor sequences come from a human donor in good health. Some libraries in this study had Jurkat cell RNA spiked in.

In DNA form, the CDR3 reads TGCAGTATTGGCCAGGGGGCTTTTGCTTTCTTT. It specifies CSIGQGAFAFF. The J gene is TRBJ1-1, the V gene TRBV20-1, with 8 bases that match TRBD1. Germline lookup yields CDR1 DFQATT and CDR2 SNEGSKA (reference sequence). Germline trimming cut 8 bases from V and 11 bases from J; bases unmatched to any gene: 10. There are 11 residues in the CDR3.

The J gene is TRBJ1-4, the V gene TRBV2; 12 bases agree with TRBD1. Germline V gives CDR1 SNHLY, CDR2 FYNNEI. This CDR3 spans 17 amino acids. V shed 1 base and J 7 bases; nucleotides not matched to a gene: 7. The DNA of the CDR3 is TGTGCCAGCAGTGAAGGGGGACAGGGGGCCGCAGGTGAAAAACTGTTTTTT. Translated: CASSEGGQGAAGEKLFF.

In its sample, this clonotype was seen a few times. This chain uses TRBV6-5 with TRBJ1-2; 7 bases align to TRBD1. V dropped 4 bases and J dropped 5; count of bases not matched to a gene: 13. CDR1 and CDR2 from the germline V gene are MNHEY and SVGAGI. This CDR3 is 16 amino acids long. CDR3 region: CASSFSTGVKGYGYTF. The CDR3 nucleotides are TGTGCCAGCAGTTTTTCAACAGGGGTCAAAGGTTATGGCTACACCTTC.

The chain links TRBV6-6 to TRBJ2-5, with D maybe TRBD1 (8 bases). V dropped 2 bases and J dropped 2 bases, with 21 bases sitting between them. Germline V gives CDR1 MNHNY, CDR2 SVGAGI (reference sequence). CDR3 length equals 18 residues. CDR3 sequence: CASSYPPTGGGEQETQYF. DNA for the CDR3: TGTGCCAGCAGTTACCCCCCCACAGGGGGAGGGGAACAAGAGACCCAGTACTTC.

J is TRBJ2-3 and V is TRBV12-5; D is uncertain. The germline V gene has CDR1 LGHNT and CDR2 FRNRAP. V gave up 5 bases and J gave up 1 base, with 4 bases separating them. The length of the CDR3 is 12 residues. The CDR3 spells CASGPGTDTQYF. The DNA of the CDR3 is TGTGCTAGTGGTCCGGGCACAGATACGCAGTATTTT. The whole variable domain, remainder taken from reference TRBV12-5 and TRBJ2-3, is DARVTQTPRHKVTEMGQEVTMRCQPILGHNTVFWYRQTMMQGLELLAYFRNRAPLDDSGMPKDRFSAEMPDATLATLKIQPSEPRDSAVYFCASGPGTDTQYFGPGTRLTVL.

This clonotype was observed many times. This chain uses TRBV12-3 or TRBV12-4 with TRBJ2-1; TRBD2 aligns across 10 bases. V was clipped by 7 bases and J by 4 bases; unmatched bases: 7. This CDR3 has 15 residues. The CDR3 sequence: CASNVAGGHYNEQFF. In DNA form, the CDR3 reads TGTGCCAGCAATGTAGCGGGGGGCCATTACAATGAGCAGTTCTTC.